This T cell receptor beta chain appears in the sequencing data of a study of blood T cell repertoires in COVID-19. The CDR3 totals 14 residues. The V gene end was trimmed by 0 bases and the J gene end by 8 bases; junction bases not matched to a gene: 4. Germline V CDR1 and CDR2: SGHVS, FNYEAQ. Under the authors' procedure: Estimation of nucleated cell counts was performed using reference gene primer amplification. The repertoire was sequenced with immunoSEQ multiplex PCR; TCRdb's copy has only in-frame clones and lacks some. The DNA gave D and trimming, while V, J and clone size come from that table. The data contain 150,000 or so clones, around 85% of them singletons.

Sample: peripheral blood. V is TRBV7-6 and J is TRBJ2-1, with 7 bases identical to TRBD1. The receptor was derived from a woman older than 75 with acute or convalescent COVID-19. The CDR3 sequence: CASSLAAGGYEQFF. The CDR3 DNA follows: TGTGCCAGCAGCTTAGCGGCAGGGGGATATGAGCAGTTCTTC.